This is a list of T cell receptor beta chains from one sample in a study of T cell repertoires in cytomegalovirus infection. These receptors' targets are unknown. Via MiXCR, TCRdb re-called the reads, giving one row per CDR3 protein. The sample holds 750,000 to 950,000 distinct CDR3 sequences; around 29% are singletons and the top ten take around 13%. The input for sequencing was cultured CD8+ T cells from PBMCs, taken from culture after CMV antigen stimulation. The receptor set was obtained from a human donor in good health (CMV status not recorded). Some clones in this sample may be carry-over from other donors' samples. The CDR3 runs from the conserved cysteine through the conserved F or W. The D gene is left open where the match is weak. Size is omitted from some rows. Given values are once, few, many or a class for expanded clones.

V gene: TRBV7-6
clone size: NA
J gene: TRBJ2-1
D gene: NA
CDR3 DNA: TGTGCCAGCAGCTTAGGTGGGGGGACACTGCAGTTCTTC
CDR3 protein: CASSLGGGTLQFF

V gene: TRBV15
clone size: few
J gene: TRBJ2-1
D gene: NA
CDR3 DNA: TGTGCCACCGCGGTGGGCCGGGCCTCCTCCTACAATGAGCAGTTCTTC
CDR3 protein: CATAVGRASSYNEQFF

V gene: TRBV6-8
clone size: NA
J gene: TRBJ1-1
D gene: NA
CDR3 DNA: TGTGCCAGCAGTTACGGGGGGAGCTCTGAAGCTTTCTTT
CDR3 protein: CASSYGGSSEAFF

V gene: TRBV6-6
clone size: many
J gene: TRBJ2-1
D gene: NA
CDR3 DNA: TGTGCCAGCAGTTACTCGATCTATGGAGGGGCCCTGAATGAGCAGTTCTTC
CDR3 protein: CASSYSIYGGALNEQFF

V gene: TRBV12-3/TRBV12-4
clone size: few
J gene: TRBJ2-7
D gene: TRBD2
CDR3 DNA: TGTGCCAGCAGTTTAGTGGCGGGGGGGCCCCACGAGCAGTACTTC
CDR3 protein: CASSLVAGGPHEQYF

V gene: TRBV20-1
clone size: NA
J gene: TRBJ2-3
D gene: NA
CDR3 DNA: TGCAGTGCTAGAGATCTTGGCCTCCATACCACAGATACGCAGTATTTT
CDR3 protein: CSARDLGLHTTDTQYF

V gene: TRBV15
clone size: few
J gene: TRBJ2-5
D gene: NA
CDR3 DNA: TGTGCCACCAGCTGGCGGGGTACGGGAGAGACCCAGTACTTC
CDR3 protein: CATSWRGTGETQYF

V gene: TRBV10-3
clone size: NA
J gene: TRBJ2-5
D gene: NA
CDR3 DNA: TGTGCCACCAAAGGACTCTGGGTGGGAGAGACCCAGTACTTC
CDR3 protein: CATKGLWVGETQYF

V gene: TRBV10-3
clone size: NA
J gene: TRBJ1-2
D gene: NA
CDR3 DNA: TGTGCCATCTTGACAGGCCTTCCAAACTATGGCTACACCTTC
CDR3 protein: CAILTGLPNYGYTF

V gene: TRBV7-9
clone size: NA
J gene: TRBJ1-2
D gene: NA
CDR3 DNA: TGTGCCAGCAGGGCTGACAGGAACTATGGCTACACCTTC
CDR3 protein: CASRADRNYGYTF

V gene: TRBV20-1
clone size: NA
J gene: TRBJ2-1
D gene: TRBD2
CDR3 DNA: TGCAGTGCTAGAGATCCGGCGGGGGAATACAATGAGCAGTTCTTC
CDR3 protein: CSARDPAGEYNEQFF

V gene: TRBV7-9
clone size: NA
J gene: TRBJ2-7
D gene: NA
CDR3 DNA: TGTGCCAGCAGCTCCCGAGAGGCCCCCTACGAGCAGTACTTC
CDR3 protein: CASSSREAPYEQYF

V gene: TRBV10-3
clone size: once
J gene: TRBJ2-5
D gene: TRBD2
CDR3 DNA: TGTGCCATCAGTGAGTGGAATAGCGGGGAAGAGACCCAGTACTTC
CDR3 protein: CAISEWNSGEETQYF

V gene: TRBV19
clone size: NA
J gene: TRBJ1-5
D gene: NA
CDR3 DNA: TGTGCCAGTAGTATGGAGGGGGTACAGCCCCAGCATTTT
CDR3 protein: CASSMEGVQPQHF

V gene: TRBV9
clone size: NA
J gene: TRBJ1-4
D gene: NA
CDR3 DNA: TGTGCCAGCAGCGGGAAGGGGATGTGGGCTAATGAAAAACTGTTTTTT
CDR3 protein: CASSGKGMWANEKLFF

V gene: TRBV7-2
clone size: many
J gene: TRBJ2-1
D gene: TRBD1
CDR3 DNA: TGTGCCAGCACCTCAGGGGGAAACAATGAGCAGTTCTTC
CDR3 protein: CASTSGGNNEQFF

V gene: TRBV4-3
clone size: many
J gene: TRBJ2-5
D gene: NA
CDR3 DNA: TGCGCCAGCAGCCAAGATCCATATGGGAGTAAAGAGACCCAGTACTTC
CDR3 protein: CASSQDPYGSKETQYF

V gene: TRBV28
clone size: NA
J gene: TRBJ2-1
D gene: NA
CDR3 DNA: TGTGCCAGCAGTTCCAGGGAGAGGTACAATGAGCAGTTCTTC
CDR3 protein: CASSSRERYNEQFF

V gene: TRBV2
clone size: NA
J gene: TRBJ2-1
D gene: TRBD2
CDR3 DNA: TGTGCCAGCGTCCAGCGGGGGAGGAATGAGCAGTTCTTC
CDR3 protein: CASVQRGRNEQFF

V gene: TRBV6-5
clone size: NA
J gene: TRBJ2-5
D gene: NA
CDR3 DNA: TGTGCCAGCAGTTACTCGGGAGCGGGCGACCCCCTGTACCAAGAGACCCAGTACTTC
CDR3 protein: CASSYSGAGDPLYQETQYF

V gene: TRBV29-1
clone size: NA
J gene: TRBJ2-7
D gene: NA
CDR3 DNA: TGCAGCGTTGAAGATACGGGGCCCTCCTACGAGCAGTACTTC
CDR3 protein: CSVEDTGPSYEQYF

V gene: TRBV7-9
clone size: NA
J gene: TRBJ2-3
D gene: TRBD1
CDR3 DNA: TGTGCCAGCAGCTCCACAGGGGATTCAGATACGCAGTATTTT
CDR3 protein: CASSSTGDSDTQYF

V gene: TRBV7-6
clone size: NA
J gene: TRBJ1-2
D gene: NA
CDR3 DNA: TGTGCCAGCAGCTTAACGACGGGGGCAACTTATGGCTACACCTTC
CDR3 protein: CASSLTTGATYGYTF

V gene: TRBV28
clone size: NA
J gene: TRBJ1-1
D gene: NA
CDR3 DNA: TGTGCCAGCAGTTTTATTGACGGGAGAGGTGAAGCTTTCTTT
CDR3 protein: CASSFIDGRGEAFF

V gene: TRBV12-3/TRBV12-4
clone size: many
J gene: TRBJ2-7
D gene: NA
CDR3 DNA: TGTGCCAGCAGTTTCGGGCGCCACGAGCAGTACTTC
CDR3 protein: CASSFGRHEQYF

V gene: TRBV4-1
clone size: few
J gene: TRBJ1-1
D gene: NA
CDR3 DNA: TGCGCCAGCAGCCAAGATTATACATCGACTGAAGCTTTCTTT
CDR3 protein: CASSQDYTSTEAFF

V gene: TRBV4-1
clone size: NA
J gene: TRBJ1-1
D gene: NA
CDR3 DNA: TGCGCCAGCAGCCAAGGCGATTTGAAAGCTTTCTTT
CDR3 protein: CASSQGDLKAFF

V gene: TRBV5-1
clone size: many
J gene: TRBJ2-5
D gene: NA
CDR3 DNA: TGCGCCAGCAGCCCCAGGGGATCCCAAGAGACCCAGTACTTC
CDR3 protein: CASSPRGSQETQYF

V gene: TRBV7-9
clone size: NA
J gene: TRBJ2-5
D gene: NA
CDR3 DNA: TGTGCCAGCACTTCGATTGGGGGCTACCGGGAGACCCAGTACTTC
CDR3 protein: CASTSIGGYRETQYF

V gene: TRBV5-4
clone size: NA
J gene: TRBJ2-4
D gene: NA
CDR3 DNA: TGTGCCAGCAGCTTGGGCGGTGATCGGCTTCAGTACTTC
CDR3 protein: CASSLGGDRLQYF

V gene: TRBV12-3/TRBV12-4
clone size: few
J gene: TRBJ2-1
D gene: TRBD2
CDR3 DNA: TGTGCCAGCAGCCCCGGGGGGGGACTAGCGGCTTACAATGAGCAGTTCTTC
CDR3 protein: CASSPGGGLAAYNEQFF

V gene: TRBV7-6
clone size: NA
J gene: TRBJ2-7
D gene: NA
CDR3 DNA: TGTGCCAGCAGCCTCAGGAGTGTGACCTACGAGCAGTACTTC
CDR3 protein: CASSLRSVTYEQYF

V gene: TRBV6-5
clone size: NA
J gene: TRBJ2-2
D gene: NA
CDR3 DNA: TGTGCCAGCAGTTACTTTTCAGGGGGGAGCGGGGAGCTGTTTTTT
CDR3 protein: CASSYFSGGSGELFF

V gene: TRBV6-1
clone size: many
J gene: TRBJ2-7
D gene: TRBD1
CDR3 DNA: TGTGCCAGCAGTGAATTTCACAGGGGCTCGTCGTACGAGCAGTACTTC
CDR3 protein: CASSEFHRGSSYEQYF

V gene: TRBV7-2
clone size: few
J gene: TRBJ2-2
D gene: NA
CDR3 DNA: TGTGCCAGCAGCTTAGGGAGGGTTACGGGGTACACCGGGGAGCTGTTTTTT
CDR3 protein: CASSLGRVTGYTGELFF

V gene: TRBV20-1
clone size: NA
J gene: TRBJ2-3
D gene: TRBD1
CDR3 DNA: TGCAGTGCCCCCAATACCGGGACAGGGGGCCGGGATACGCAGTATTTT
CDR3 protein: CSAPNTGTGGRDTQYF

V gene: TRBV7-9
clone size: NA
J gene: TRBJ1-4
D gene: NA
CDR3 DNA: TGTGCCAGCAGCTTAGGGGATGTAAGGACAGATGGAAAACTGTTTTTT
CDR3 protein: CASSLGDVRTDGKLFF

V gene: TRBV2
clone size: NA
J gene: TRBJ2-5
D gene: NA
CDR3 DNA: TGTGCCAACCACAGGGAGACCCAGTACTTC
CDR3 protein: CANHRETQYF

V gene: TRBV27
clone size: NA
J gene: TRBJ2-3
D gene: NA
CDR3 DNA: TGTGCCAGCAGTTCCAGTGGGGATACGCAGTATTTT
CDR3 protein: CASSSSGDTQYF

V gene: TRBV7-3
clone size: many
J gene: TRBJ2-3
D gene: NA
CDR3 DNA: TGTGCCAGCAGCTTATTCGGGGGGCCCCCAGATACGCAGTATTTT
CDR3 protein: CASSLFGGPPDTQYF

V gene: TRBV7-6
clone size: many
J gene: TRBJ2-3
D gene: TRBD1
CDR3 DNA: TGTGCCAGCAGCCCCTGGGGGGACAGGGGCACAGATACGCAGTATTTT
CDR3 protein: CASSPWGDRGTDTQYF

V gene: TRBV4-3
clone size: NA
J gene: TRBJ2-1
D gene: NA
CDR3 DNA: TGCGCCAGCAGCCAAGTTTCCGCAGGGGAGGGATCCTACAATGAGCAGTTCTTC
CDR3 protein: CASSQVSAGEGSYNEQFF

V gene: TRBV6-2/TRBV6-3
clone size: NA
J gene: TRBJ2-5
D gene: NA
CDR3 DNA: TGTGCCAGCAGTCACAAGTCGAGACAGGTGACCCAGTACTTC
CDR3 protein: CASSHKSRQVTQYF

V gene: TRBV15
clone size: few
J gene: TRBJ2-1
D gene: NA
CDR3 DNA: TGTGCCACCGGGGACACTGGCTACAATGAGCAGTTCTTC
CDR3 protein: CATGDTGYNEQFF

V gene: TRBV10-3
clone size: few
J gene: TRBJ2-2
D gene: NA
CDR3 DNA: TGTGCCATCCCTCCCTCAGACAGAACCGGGGAGCTGTTTTTT
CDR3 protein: CAIPPSDRTGELFF

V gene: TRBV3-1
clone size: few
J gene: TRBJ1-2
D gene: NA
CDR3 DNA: TGTGCCAGCAGCCAAGATCCCGGGATCAACTATGGCTACACCTTC
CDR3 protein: CASSQDPGINYGYTF

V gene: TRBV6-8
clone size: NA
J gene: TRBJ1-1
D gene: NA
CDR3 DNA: TGTGCCAGCAGTCATACGGCGTACATGAACACTGAAGCTTTCTTT
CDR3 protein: CASSHTAYMNTEAFF

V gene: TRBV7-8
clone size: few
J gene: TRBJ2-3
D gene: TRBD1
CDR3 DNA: TGTGCCAGCAGATTTACAGGGGGAGGAACAGATACGCAGTATTTT
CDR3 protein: CASRFTGGGTDTQYF

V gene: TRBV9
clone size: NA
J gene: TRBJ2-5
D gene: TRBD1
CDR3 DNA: TGTGCCAGCAGCGCATTACAGGGGGCGAAGCAAGAGACCCAGTACTTC
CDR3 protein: CASSALQGAKQETQYF

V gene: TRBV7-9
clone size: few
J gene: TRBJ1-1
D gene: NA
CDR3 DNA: TGTGCCAGCAGCTGGAAATCACAGGAATACACTGAAGCTTTCTTT
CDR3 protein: CASSWKSQEYTEAFF

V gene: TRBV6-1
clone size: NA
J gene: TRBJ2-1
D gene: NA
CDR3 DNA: TGTGCCAGCAGTGATTGGTCAGGGGGGTACAATGAGCAGTTCTTC
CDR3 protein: CASSDWSGGYNEQFF

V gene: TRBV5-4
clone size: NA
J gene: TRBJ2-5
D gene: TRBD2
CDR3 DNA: TGTGCCAGCAGCTTCCCGGGACTAGCGGTAGAGACCCAGTACTTC
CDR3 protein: CASSFPGLAVETQYF

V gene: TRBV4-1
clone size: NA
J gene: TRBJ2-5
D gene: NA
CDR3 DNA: TGCGCCAGCAGCCAAGACCGGGGGGCGCAGGAAGAGACCCAGTACTTC
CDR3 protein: CASSQDRGAQEETQYF

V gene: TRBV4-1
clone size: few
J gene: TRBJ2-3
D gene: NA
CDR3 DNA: TGCGCCAGCAGCCAAGGGACGAAGTATTTT
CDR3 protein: CASSQGTKYF

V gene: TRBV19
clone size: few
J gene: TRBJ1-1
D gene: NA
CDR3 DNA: TGTGCCAGTAGTATAGTTTGGGGCGGGCTGAACACTGAAGCTTTCTTT
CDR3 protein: CASSIVWGGLNTEAFF

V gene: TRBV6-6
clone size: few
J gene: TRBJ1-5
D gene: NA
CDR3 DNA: TGTGCCAGCACGATAGATCCCGTCCTTCAGCCCCAGCATTTT
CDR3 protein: CASTIDPVLQPQHF

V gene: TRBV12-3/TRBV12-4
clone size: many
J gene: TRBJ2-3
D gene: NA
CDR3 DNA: TGTGCCAGCAGTCGAGATACGCAGTATTTT
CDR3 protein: CASSRDTQYF

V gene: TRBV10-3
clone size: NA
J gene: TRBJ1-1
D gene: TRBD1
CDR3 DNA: TGTGCCACGTTTCAGGGGGCTGTGAATACTGAAGCTTTCTTT
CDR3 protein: CATFQGAVNTEAFF

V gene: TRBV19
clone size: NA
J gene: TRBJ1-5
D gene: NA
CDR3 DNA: TGTGCCAGTAGTATAACAGGGCGGGGACCGGAGTATAGCAATCAGCCCCAGCATTTT
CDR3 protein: CASSITGRGPEYSNQPQHF

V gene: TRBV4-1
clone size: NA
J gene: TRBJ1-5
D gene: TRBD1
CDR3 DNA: TGCGCCAGCAGCCCGGGACAGGGTTCGAGCAATCAGCCCCAGCATTTT
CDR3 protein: CASSPGQGSSNQPQHF